This T cell receptor beta chain is drawn from a study of blood T cell repertoires in COVID-19. Background on the study: From T cells, B-cell-depleted T cells, or PBMCs came the material, which was cDNA or gDNA.

CDR1 is SGHRS, CDR2 YFSETQ, per germline. V was pared by 0 bases and J by 7 bases, with 10 bases between. This CDR3 is 14 amino acids long. Comment on this clone: Other DNA sequences from this sample encode an identical CDR3 as well.

Using immunoSEQ multiplex PCR, the repertoire was profiled, and TCRdb retains in-frame clones only, with some absent. The sample yields about 170,000 clones, roughly 85% seen once. Individuals drawn from around 25 US areas were roughly 18 to 100 years old. Participant reports of clinical history set cohort assignment. J is TRBJ2-2 and V is TRBV5-1, with D maybe TRBD1 (5 bases). Sequenced input: PBMCs or T cells enriched from blood (not recorded which). This TCR derives from a woman in her 70s in a cohort exposed to, infected with or recovered from COVID-19 (not recorded which). CDR3 protein: CASSLGQGDGELFF. DNA of the CDR3: TGCGCCAGCAGCTTGGGGCAGGGTGACGGGGAGCTGTTTTTT.